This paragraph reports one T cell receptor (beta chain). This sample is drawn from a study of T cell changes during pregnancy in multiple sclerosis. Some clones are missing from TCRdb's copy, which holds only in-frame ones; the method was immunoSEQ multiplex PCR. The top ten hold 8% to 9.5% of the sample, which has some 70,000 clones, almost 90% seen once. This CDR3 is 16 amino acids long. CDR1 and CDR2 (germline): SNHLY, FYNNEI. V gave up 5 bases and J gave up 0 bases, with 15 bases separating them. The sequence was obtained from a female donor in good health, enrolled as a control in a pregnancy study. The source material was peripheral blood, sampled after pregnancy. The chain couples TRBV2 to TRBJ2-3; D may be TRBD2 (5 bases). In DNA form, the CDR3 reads TGTGCCAGCAGTTTACAACTAGGCTTGAGCACAGATACGCAGTATTTT. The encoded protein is CASSLQLGLSTDTQYF.